This TCR beta chain originates from a study of blood T cell repertoires in COVID-19. Profiled with immunoSEQ multiplex PCR; TCRdb holds only in-frame clones, not every one. The sample has about 240,000 clones, approximately 78% seen once. The CDR3 length is 12 residues. The V gene's germline CDR1 is SGHKS and CDR2 YYEKEE (reference sequence). V lost 2 bases and J lost 6, with 8 bases in between. The chain employs TRBV5-5 and TRBJ1-2; the D is unclear. The TCR originated in a woman aged 60-70 years with active or convalescent COVID-19. The sequenced material came from peripheral blood. The CDR3 reads CASSLSGNGYTF. The CDR3 nucleotides read TGTGCCAGCAGCTTATCGGGGAATGGCTACACCTTC.